This TCR beta chain was sequenced in a study of blood T cell repertoires in COVID-19 (TCRdb year 2020). At the level of the whole study: The collaborator samples originated in the United States, Italy and Spain and spanned the acute and convalescent phases of COVID-19. The prospective study material was composed of cDNA or gDNA derived from T cells, B-cell-depleted T cells, or PBMCs. The dataset comprised deeply sampled blood TCRbeta repertoires from subjects exposed to, actively infected with, or recovered from COVID-19. The repertoires were made available in a free public database intended to serve as a resource for research on the immune response to SARS-CoV-2. The samples were drawn from two sources: the first 160 participants of the ongoing ImmuneRACE study, and fewer than 1,500 subjects contributed by 6 global collaborators. Nearly every sample came with metadata listing a de-identified subject ID, COVID-19 status, age in years and sex. Where HLA class I and class II types were available, the types were taken from metadata supplied by the sample provider, not from assay-based typing. Study-level results and caveats: The quantity of clinical and demographic metadata differed by source and by participant and was supplied without curation.

Trimming costs V 5 bases and J 4 bases, and their ends lie 11 bases apart. The CDR3 runs 13 residues from the cysteine to the phenylalanine. The DNA shown is the 39-base CDR3, in frame from base 1. CDR1 LGHDT and CDR2 YNNKEL were looked up in the germline V gene (reference sequence). TCRbeta CDR3 regions were amplified from genomic DNA by means of the immunoSEQ Assay, a bias-controlled multiplex PCR. Turning to the authors' computational methods: The number of nucleated cells in each sample was estimated by amplification of reference gene primers within the assay. To quantify the absolute abundance of each unique TCRbeta CDR3 rearrangement, sequence reads were collapsed and filtered. For each sample, productive Simpson clonality was calculated by taking the square root of Simpson's diversity index across productive rearrangements. The table comes from immuneACCESS by way of TCRdb, which keeps in-frame sequences with V and J called. Part of the clones is missing from these tables; in studies checked, under half for an unresolved V gene and the rest for unknown reasons. Clone size and the V and J calls come from that table; the DNA yielded D and trimming. The sample table contains fewer than 400,000 clones; only one count was recorded for around four fifths of them. The ten largest clones take up approximately 3.1% of the sample.

Whole blood was collected in K2EDTA tubes by collaborating institutions according to the institutions' own protocols. For TCRbeta analysis, collaborators shipped samples as frozen whole blood, isolated PBMCs, or DNA extracted from either of those sample types. As concerns this clone: Its antigen remains unidentified. Base qualities were left out, and no much larger clone turns up one base away.

The receptor was derived from a man aged 25 to 40 with active or convalescent COVID-19. Rearrangement joined TRBV3-1 (or the pseudogene TRBV3-2) to TRBJ1-2; TRBD1 is perhaps the D gene, given 6 matching bases. Sequencing used peripheral blood. The DNA reads as follows: TGTGCCAGCAGCGATACAGGGTCCTATGGCTACACCTTC. Translated, it gives CASSDTGSYGYTF.